The T cell receptor (beta chain) under discussion was sequenced for a study of T cell clusters in autoimmune cytopenias. Remarks on this clonotype: Its specificity is not known.

Study-wide results and limits: Primary autoimmune cytopenia patients seemingly lacked the physiological T cell clusters found in healthy donors.

The germline V gene encodes CDR1 KGHDR and CDR2 SFDVKD. This CDR3 is 13 amino acids long. TRB rearrangements were amplified by touch-down multiplex PCR with mixed TRB-A/B primers. With the multiplex PCR reads reprocessed, TCRdb shows one record per CDR3 protein and no DNA. The sample includes about 8,400 distinct CDR3 sequences. Tens of thousands of genome equivalents of blood DNA were amplified for TRB. The sequencing input was peripheral blood. V is TRBV24-1 and J is TRBJ2-3; TCRdb reports TRBD1, a call that lacks DNA to check it against. The sequence was obtained from a human donor with an autoimmune cytopenia or autoimmune hepatitis (not recorded which). CDR3 residues: CATSRGSTDTQYF.